This entry lists 18 T cell receptor beta chains sequenced from one sample in a study of T cell changes during pregnancy in multiple sclerosis. Repertoires were generated with immunoSEQ multiplex PCR, while TCRdb's copy carries only in-frame clones and drops some. This sample has approximately 84,000 clones, with approximately 95% found just once. This specimen was peripheral blood, taken in the second trimester of pregnancy. All receptors come from a female donor in good health, enrolled as a control in a pregnancy study.

This chain connects TRBV6-1 to TRBJ2-3, with no clear D. Germline V gene sequence: CDR1 MNHNS, CDR2 SASEGT. V was trimmed by 0 bases and J by 5 bases, leaving 6 bases between them. CDR3 length: 13 amino acids. CDR3 residues: CASSEAGQDTQYF. The CDR3 region has the DNA TGTGCCAGCAGTGAAGCGGGCCAAGATACGCAGTATTTT.

CDR3 DNA: TGCGCCAGCAGCTTGGGGACTACAGGGGGCGATCATTCACCCCTCCACTTT. Translated: CASSLGTTGGDHSPLHF. The chain is built from TRBV5-1 and TRBJ1-6; TRBD1 matches 9 bases. CDR1 SGHRS and CDR2 YFSETQ come from the germline V gene. The ends lost 0 bases at V and 8 bases at J; junction bases unmatched: 9. The CDR3 extends over 17 amino acids.

The chain is built from TRBV6-6 and TRBJ2-2; TRBD1 aligns across 10 bases. V dropped 6 bases and J dropped 7; count of bases not matched to a gene: 5. Per the germline V gene, CDR1 is MNHNY and CDR2 is SVGAGI (reference sequence). This CDR3 region has 14 residues. DNA of the CDR3: TGTGCCAGCAGCTGGGGACAGGGGAACGGGGAGCTGTTTTTT. This sequence encodes CASSWGQGNGELFF.

The chain links TRBV4-1 to TRBJ2-7; D unresolved. The CDR3 has 13 amino acids. Germline lookup yields CDR1 MGHRA and CDR2 YSYEKL. Between the trimmed V and J ends, which lost 1 base and 6 bases, there was a span of 10 bases. CDR3: CASSQVPVCEQYF. DNA of the CDR3: TGCGCCAGCAGCCAAGTCCCAGTCTGCGAGCAGTACTTC.

This clone showed up just once. The chain has TRBV28 and TRBJ2-1, with 9 bases identical to TRBD2. Germline V gene data show CDR1 as MDHEN and CDR2 as SYDVKM. V lost 4 bases to trimming and J lost 4 bases; unmatched junction nucleotides: 14. The CDR3 extends over 18 amino acids. The CDR3 DNA reads TGTGCCAGCAGTTGGGTAAGCCTAGCGGGAACAGTTTACAATGAGCAGTTCTTC. Translating gives CASSWVSLAGTVYNEQFF.

The rearrangement uses TRBV21-1 and TRBJ2-4; no DNA check was done on the table's D call, TRBD1. TRBV21-1 constitutes a pseudogene. The CDR3 is 15 amino acids. The CDR3 DNA reads as TGTGCCAGCAGCAAAGTTTTGGGAGAGGGGGACATTCAGTACTTC. This sequence encodes CASSKVLGEGDIQYF.

The genes are TRBV27 and TRBJ1-1, with 7 bases matching TRBD1. V was pared by 4 bases and J by 1 base, with 6 bases of the junction left unmatched. Germline CDR1 reads MNHEY; CDR2 reads SMNVEV (reference sequence). This CDR3 comprises 15 residues. This CDR3 is CASSWGGTANTEAFF. DNA of the CDR3: TGTGCCAGCAGTTGGGGTGGGACAGCGAACACTGAAGCTTTCTTT.

The chain uses TRBV27 and TRBJ2-7; D is possibly TRBD1 (7 bases). The CDR3 runs to 14 residues. Germline V gene sequence: CDR1 MNHEY, CDR2 SMNVEV (reference sequence). The V end lost 4 bases, the J end lost 5 bases, and 15 bases lay between the germline ends. CDR3: CASSWGDSADEQYF. Here the CDR3 DNA reads TGTGCCAGCAGTTGGGGGGACAGTGCGGACGAGCAGTACTTC.

The chain links TRBV6-1 to TRBJ2-5; 10 bases align to TRBD2. The CDR3 spans 14 residues. The V gene end was trimmed by 4 bases and the J gene end by 5 bases; junction bases not matched to a gene: 4. Looked up from germline, CDR1 is MNHNS and CDR2 is SASEGT. In nucleotides, the CDR3 is TGTGCCAGCAGTGTAGCGGGAGGTAGGGAGACCCAGTACTTC. Protein sequence: CASSVAGGRETQYF.

This clone was recorded a few times. The V call is TRBV5-6, the J call TRBJ1-1, with TRBD1 identical over 8 bases. Per the germline V gene, CDR1 is SGHDT and CDR2 is YYEEEE. The CDR3 totals 14 residues. The trim removed 3 bases at V and 0 bases at J, leaving 1 base unmatched. The CDR3 DNA follows: TGTGCCAGCAGCTCGACAGGGGTGAACACTGAAGCTTTCTTT. Encoded protein: CASSSTGVNTEAFF.

V and J are TRBV4-2 and TRBJ2-2, with D maybe TRBD2 (6 bases). CDR1 and CDR2 from the germline V gene are LGHNA and YNFKEQ. The V gene lost 3 bases and the J gene lost 10 bases, with 21 bases spanning the gap. The CDR3 sequence is 16 residues long. The CDR3 here is CASSQGSPGAGEELFF. The CDR3 DNA reads as TGTGCCAGCAGCCAGGGCTCGCCGGGAGCCGGGGAGGAGCTGTTTTTT.

The genes are TRBV19 and TRBJ1-1; D possibly corresponds to TRBD1 (5 bases). Between the trimmed V and J ends, which lost 3 bases and 4 bases, there was a span of 9 bases. This CDR3 comprises 13 residues. The germline CDR1 and CDR2 sequences are LNHDA and SQIVND (reference sequence). The CDR3 spells CASSMMGGTEAFF. DNA for the CDR3: TGTGCCAGTAGTATGATGGGGGGCACTGAAGCTTTCTTT.

The chain carries TRBV15 and TRBJ1-2; no firm D call. Trimming shortened V by 0 bases and J by 3 bases, and 8 bases separated the two germline ends. The length of the CDR3 is 14 residues. Germline lookup yields CDR1 LNHNV and CDR2 YYDKDF (reference sequence). CDR3 DNA: TGTGCCACCAGCAGAGATCGAGGGTACTATGGCTACACCTTC. Its protein product is CATSRDRGYYGYTF.

This clone was seen a handful of times. The rearrangement uses TRBV7-9 and TRBJ1-1; D is uncertain. The CDR3 loop spans 13 amino acids. V was cut by 5 bases and J by 1 base, with 8 bases left in between. CDR1 SEHNR and CDR2 FQNEAQ come from the germline V gene (reference sequence). The CDR3 coding sequence is TGTGCCAGCAGCCCGAGTGGGAACACTGAAGCTTTCTTT. This sequence encodes CASSPSGNTEAFF.

The chain uses TRBV29-1 and TRBJ2-1; 7 positions agree with TRBD1. Germline V gives CDR1 SQVTM, CDR2 ANQGSEA. V gave up 6 bases and J gave up 0 bases; unmatched junction bases: 5. The CDR3 consists of 14 residues. The DNA for the CDR3 is TGCAGCGTGGAACAGGGGTTCTCCTACAATGAGCAGTTCTTC. Residues: CSVEQGFSYNEQFF.

The J gene is TRBJ2-3, the V gene TRBV6-5; 9 bases line up with TRBD1. V shed 10 bases and J 5 bases; nucleotides not matched to a gene: 7. This CDR3 is built from 13 residues. Germline lookup yields CDR1 MNHEY and CDR2 SVGAGI. The CDR3 sequence: CATGDRGGDTQYF. CDR3 in DNA: TGTGCCACCGGAGACAGGGGGGGAGATACGCAGTATTTT.

V and J are TRBV9 and TRBJ2-2; the match to TRBD2 covers 9 bases. This CDR3 contains 16 residues. Germline-derived CDR1 and CDR2 are SGDLS and YYNGEE. The ends lost 2 bases at V and 7 bases at J; junction bases unmatched: 9. CDR3 amino acids: CASSVGLAGRVGELFF. CDR3 in DNA: TGTGCCAGCAGCGTTGGGCTAGCGGGAAGGGTCGGGGAGCTGTTTTTT.

The V and J genes are TRBV6-4 and TRBJ2-1; 11 bases match TRBD2. This CDR3 comprises 15 residues. Trimming cost V 0 bases and J 8 bases; bases outside gene matches: 3. Germline loops: CDR1 MRHNA, CDR2 SNTAGT. CDR3 DNA: TGTGCCAGCAGTGACTCAACTAGCGGGAGACATGAGCAGTTCTTC. This encodes CASSDSTSGRHEQFF.